This record looks at one T cell receptor (beta chain) sequence and its context. The antigen remains unidentified. Each TRB cDNA library was prepared by 5' RACE (with UMI labels). TCRdb re-called the 5' RACE reads and shows each CDR3 protein once, DNA omitted. In total, the table holds about 43,000 distinct CDR3 sequences. This entry is derived from a study of CXCR3-negative and CXCR3-positive naive CD8 T cells. Study-wide findings and caveats: TRBV-TRBJ usage was similar across naive CXCR3 subsets but distinct in memory cells. Both naive subsets carried similar amounts of surface CD5, so TCR strength was inferred from TRB CDR3 properties. In cryopreserved cells, CXCR3 expression partially decreased, and fresh PBMCs were used in most assays.

The CDR3 spans 16 residues. Looked up from germline, CDR1 is LGHNA and CDR2 is YSLEER. The chain is built from TRBV4-3 and TRBJ2-3; lacking DNA, the TRBD1 call made by TCRdb goes unchecked. This clonotype originated in a human donor in good health. Some clones in this sample may be carry-over from other donors' samples. The sample was memory CD8+ T cells from blood. This chain's CDR3 is CASSQSPGQASDTQYF.